These T cell receptor beta chains were read from a single sample in a study of blood T cell repertoires in COVID-19. The protocol was immunoSEQ multiplex PCR, while the TCRdb copy is restricted to in-frame clones and leaves out a portion. The table lists 30,000 to 40,000 clones, approximately 91% of them singletons. The material sequenced was peripheral blood. These receptors were collected from a human donor in a cohort sampled during active COVID-19. CDR3s include the opening cysteine and the closing phenylalanine or tryptophan. Fields, in order: clone size, D gene, V gene, J gene, CDR3 protein, CDR3 DNA. A D gene is named only where the DNA matches it firmly. Part of the rows lack a size; the others show once, few, many or a class for expanded clones.

-	-	TRBV6-2/TRBV6-3	TRBJ1-4	CASSNFGGSLSNEKLFF	TGTGCCAGCAGCAACTTCGGGGGTTCCCTTTCTAATGAAAAACTGTTTTTT
few	TRBD2	TRBV7-2	TRBJ2-1	CASSPRGASGRLFDEQFF	TGTGCCAGCAGCCCAAGAGGGGCTAGCGGGAGATTGTTCGATGAGCAGTTCTTC
-	TRBD2	TRBV18	TRBJ2-7	CASSHIKAGGPREQYF	TGTGCCAGCTCTCACATCAAAGCGGGGGGGCCGCGGGAGCAGTACTTC
once	-	TRBV7-9	TRBJ2-2	CASSRQGQNTGELFF	TGTGCCAGCAGCCGCCAAGGACAGAACACCGGGGAGCTGTTTTTT
-	-	TRBV7-2	TRBJ1-5	CASSLSRGNQPQHF	TGTGCCAGCAGCTTATCCAGGGGCAATCAGCCCCAGCATTTT
once	TRBD1	TRBV5-1	TRBJ1-4	CASSGGQGVGEKLFF	TGCGCCAGCAGCGGGGGACAGGGGGTTGGAGAAAAACTGTTTTTT
-	-	TRBV11-2	TRBJ1-1	CASSPQNTEAFF	TGTGCCAGCAGCCCCCAGAACACTGAAGCTTTCTTT
-	-	TRBV19	TRBJ2-7	CASSSGISILYEQYF	TGTGCCAGTAGCTCAGGGATATCTATCCTCTACGAGCAGTACTTC
-	-	TRBV5-6	TRBJ1-6	CASSTRSIYSPLHF	TGTGCCAGCAGCACTCGTTCTATTTATTCACCCCTCCACTTT
few	-	TRBV10-1	TRBJ1-1	CASSESGAMNTEAFF	TGCGCCAGCAGTGAGTCAGGGGCGATGAACACTGAAGCTTTCTTT
-	TRBD1	TRBV18	TRBJ2-1	CASSPGEDRGWEQFF	TGTGCCAGCTCACCCGGTGAAGACAGGGGTTGGGAGCAGTTCTTC